The rows below give T cell receptor beta chains drawn from one sample of a study of CD8 T cells in ankylosing spondylitis. MiXCR, run by TCRdb on the 5' RACE reads, gives a single entry per CDR3 protein. The sample shows over 100,000 distinct CDR3 sequences, 9.5% to 12% of them seen only once. Sequences were obtained from blood, either unsorted or a sorted T cell fraction (not recorded which). The receptors originated from a female donor with ankylosing spondylitis or in good health (not recorded which). The CDR3 runs from the conserved cysteine through the conserved F or W.

TRBJ2-2	TRBV20-1	CSARKTGSNTGELFF
TRBJ1-1	TRBV30	CARNRGPEAFF
TRBJ1-4	TRBV30	CAWSGPATNEKLFF
TRBJ1-3	TRBV5-4	CASSLGDGPSSGNTIYF
TRBJ1-1	TRBV5-6	CASRGQGTTGEAFF
TRBJ2-7	TRBV27	CASSLRLLGAYEQYF
TRBJ2-7	TRBV10-3	CAIRIQTAYEQYF
TRBJ2-2	TRBV3-1	CASSLDRVRTGELFF
TRBJ1-5	TRBV20-1	CSALKGGNQPQHF
TRBJ2-3	TRBV15	CATSPPGTDTQYF
TRBJ2-2	TRBV20-1	CSARSTPGTGGFVNTGELFF
TRBJ2-1	TRBV3-1	CASSLRGDSYNEQFF
TRBJ1-6	TRBV5-1	CASSLDANNSPLHF
TRBJ1-2	TRBV7-6	CASSRIQGPGGYTF
TRBJ2-5	TRBV7-2	CASSNPGLAGQETQYF
TRBJ2-5	TRBV12-3/TRBV12-4	CASSWTSSQETQYF
TRBJ1-1	TRBV6-6	CASIGGGPQGFF
TRBJ2-2	TRBV24-1	CATSETGSGELFF
TRBJ2-7	TRBV11-2	CASSLDSRGVPSSEQYF
TRBJ2-7	TRBV12-3/TRBV12-4	CASIPGQGGYEQYF
TRBJ2-7	TRBV25-1	CASSERGGSTSYEQYF
TRBJ2-1	TRBV10-3	CAFSRAGVSNPRDTNEQFF
TRBJ2-7	TRBV12-3/TRBV12-4	CASSRGETFYEQYF
TRBJ2-3	TRBV6-5	CASSYSGRHSTDTQYF
TRBJ2-7	TRBV6-4	CASSRQYKYEQYF
TRBJ1-6	TRBV18	CASSRDRGHSPLHF
TRBJ2-4	TRBV28	CASSLGQGGNIQYF
TRBJ2-2	TRBV5-1	CASSRTGEIVGELFF
TRBJ2-6	TRBV6-1	CASSPRDRFSGANVLTF
TRBJ2-2	TRBV19	CASRPRNSGGGLGTGELFF
TRBJ1-4	TRBV28	CASSFGGVEKLFF
TRBJ2-1	TRBV10-3	CAAGLAGDRGTNEQFF
TRBJ2-7	TRBV9	CASSVGGGTEQYF
TRBJ2-7	TRBV30	CAWSTAGAEQYF
TRBJ1-5	TRBV5-1	CASSPGTGPSNQPQHF
TRBJ1-6	TRBV2	CASSEGTPRQGSYNSPLHF
TRBJ2-5	TRBV7-9	CASGDGAKETQYF
TRBJ2-7	TRBV2	CASTQGLLGYEQYF
TRBJ2-3	TRBV20-1	CSAPGQNADTQYF
TRBJ1-1	TRBV7-4	CASSPWTITGSTEAFF
TRBJ2-5	TRBV12-3/TRBV12-4	CASSVMMGEKETQYF
TRBJ2-4	TRBV5-1	CASSEQGLGSNIQYF
TRBJ1-4	TRBV12-3/TRBV12-4	CASSPPSGRNEKLFF
TRBJ2-5	TRBV14	CASSQVRGRQETQYF